This T cell receptor (beta chain) was identified during a study of blood T cell repertoires in COVID-19. Background on the study: The United States, Italy and Spain were the sources of the acute and convalescent COVID-19 samples. Sources were T cells, B-cell-depleted T cells, or PBMCs; the material itself was cDNA or gDNA.

In the authors' methods: Reference gene primer amplification yielded estimated nucleated cell counts. The protocol was immunoSEQ multiplex PCR, while the TCRdb copy is restricted to in-frame clones and leaves out a portion. V, J and clone size reflect that table, while D and trimming were determined from the DNA. This sample has 90,000 to 100,000 clones, with 82% found just once. CDR1 MNHEY and CDR2 SVGAGI come from the germline V gene. Trimming removed 5 bases from V and 10 bases from J, with 9 bases in between. The CDR3 has 12 residues. The rearrangement links TRBV6-5 to TRBJ1-6; tentatively, D is TRBD1 (5 bases). What was sequenced was peripheral blood. The sequence came from a man aged 65-85 years with active or convalescent COVID-19. CDR3 DNA: TGTGCCAGCAGTCAACAGGCGTCACCCCTCCACTTT. Translation: CASSQQASPLHF.